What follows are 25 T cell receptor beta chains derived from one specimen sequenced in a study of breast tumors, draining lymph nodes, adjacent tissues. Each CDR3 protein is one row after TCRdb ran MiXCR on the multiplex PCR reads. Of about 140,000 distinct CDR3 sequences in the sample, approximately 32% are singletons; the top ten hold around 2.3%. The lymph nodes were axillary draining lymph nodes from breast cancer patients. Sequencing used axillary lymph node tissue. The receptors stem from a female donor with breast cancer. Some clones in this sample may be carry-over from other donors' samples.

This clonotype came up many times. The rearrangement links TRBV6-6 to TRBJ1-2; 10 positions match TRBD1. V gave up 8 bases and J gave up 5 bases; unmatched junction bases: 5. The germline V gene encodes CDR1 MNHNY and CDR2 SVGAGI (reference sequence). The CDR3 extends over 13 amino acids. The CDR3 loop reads CASRGGQGYGYTF. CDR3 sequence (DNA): TGTGCCAGCCGGGGGGGACAGGGGTATGGCTACACCTTC.

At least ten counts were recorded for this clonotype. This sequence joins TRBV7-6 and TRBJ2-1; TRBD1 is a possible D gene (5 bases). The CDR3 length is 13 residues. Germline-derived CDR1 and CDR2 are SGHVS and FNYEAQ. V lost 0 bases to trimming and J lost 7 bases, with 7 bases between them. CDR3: CASSLAQGNEQFF. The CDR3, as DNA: TGTGCCAGCAGCTTAGCCCAGGGAAATGAGCAGTTCTTC.

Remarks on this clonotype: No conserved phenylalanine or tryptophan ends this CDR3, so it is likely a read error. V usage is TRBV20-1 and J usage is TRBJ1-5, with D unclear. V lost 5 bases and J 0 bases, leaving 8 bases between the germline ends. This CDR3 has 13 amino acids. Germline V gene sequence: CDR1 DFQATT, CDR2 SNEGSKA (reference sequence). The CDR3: CSAVISSNQPQHL. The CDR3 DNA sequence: TGCAGTGCTGTTATTTCTAGCAATCAGCCCCAGCATCTT.

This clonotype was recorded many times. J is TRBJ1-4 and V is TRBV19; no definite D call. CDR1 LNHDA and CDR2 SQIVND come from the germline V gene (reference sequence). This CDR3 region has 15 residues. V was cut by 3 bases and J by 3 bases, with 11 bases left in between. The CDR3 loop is CASSMLGLSNEKLFF. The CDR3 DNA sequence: TGTGCCAGTAGTATGTTGGGGTTATCTAATGAAAAACTGTTTTTT.

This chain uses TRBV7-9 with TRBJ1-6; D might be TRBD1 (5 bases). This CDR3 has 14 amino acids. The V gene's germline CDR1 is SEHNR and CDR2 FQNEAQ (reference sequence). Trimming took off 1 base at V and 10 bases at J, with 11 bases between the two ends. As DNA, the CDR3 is TGTGCCAGCAGCTTAGGTGGGGACGGCTCACCCCTCCACTTT. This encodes CASSLGGDGSPLHF.

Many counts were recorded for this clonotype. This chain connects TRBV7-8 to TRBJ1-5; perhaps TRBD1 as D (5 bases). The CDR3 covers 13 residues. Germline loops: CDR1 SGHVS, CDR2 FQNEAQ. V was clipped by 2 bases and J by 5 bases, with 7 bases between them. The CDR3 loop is CASSLTRDQPQHF. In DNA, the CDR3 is TGTGCCAGCAGCTTAACCAGGGATCAGCCCCAGCATTTT.

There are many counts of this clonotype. CDR3 sequence (DNA): TGTGCCAGCTCACCTTTAACAGGGCCCGGGTACAATGAGCAGTTCTTC. Translating it yields CASSPLTGPGYNEQFF. The rearrangement joins TRBV18 to TRBJ2-1; D may be TRBD1 (6 bases). Germline CDR1 reads KGHSH; CDR2 reads LQKENI. V lost 3 bases to trimming and J lost 4 bases, with 16 bases between them. The CDR3 spans 16 residues.

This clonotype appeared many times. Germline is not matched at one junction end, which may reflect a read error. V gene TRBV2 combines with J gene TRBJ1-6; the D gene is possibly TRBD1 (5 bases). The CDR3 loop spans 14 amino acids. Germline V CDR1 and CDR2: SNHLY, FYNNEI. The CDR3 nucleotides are TGTGCCGAGGGACCCAGGAGCTATAATTCACCCCTCCGCTTT. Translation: CAEGPRSYNSPLRF.

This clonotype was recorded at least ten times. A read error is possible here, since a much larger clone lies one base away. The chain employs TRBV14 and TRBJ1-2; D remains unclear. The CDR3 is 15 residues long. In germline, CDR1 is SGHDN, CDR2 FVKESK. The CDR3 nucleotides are TGTGCCAGCAGCCAAGCCCAGACAAAAAACTATGGCTCCACCTTC. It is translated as CASSQAQTKNYGSTF.

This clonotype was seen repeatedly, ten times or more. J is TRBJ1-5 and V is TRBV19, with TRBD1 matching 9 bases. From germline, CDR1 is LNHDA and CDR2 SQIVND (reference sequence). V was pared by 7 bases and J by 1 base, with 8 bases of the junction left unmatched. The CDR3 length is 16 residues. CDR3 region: CASILGQGRSNQPQHF. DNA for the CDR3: TGTGCCAGTATACTCGGACAGGGGCGAAGCAATCAGCCCCAGCATTTT.

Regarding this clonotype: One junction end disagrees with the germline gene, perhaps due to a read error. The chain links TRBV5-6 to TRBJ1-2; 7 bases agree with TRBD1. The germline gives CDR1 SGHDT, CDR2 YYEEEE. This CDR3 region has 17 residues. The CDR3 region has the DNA TGTGCCAGCAGCCCGCGACCTATAGGACAGGAAAATTATGACTACACCTTC. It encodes CASSPRPIGQENYDYTF.

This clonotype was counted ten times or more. This chain's CDR3 is CASSQSRTGGHGEQYF. The CDR3 bases are TGTGCCAGCAGCCAATCGCGTACAGGGGGACATGGCGAGCAGTACTTC. This sequence joins TRBV3-1 and TRBJ2-7; TRBD1 aligns across 8 bases. With V trimmed by 2 bases and J by 6 bases, 12 bases remained unmatched. The CDR3 runs to 16 residues. CDR1 LGHDT and CDR2 YNNKEL come from the germline V gene (reference sequence).

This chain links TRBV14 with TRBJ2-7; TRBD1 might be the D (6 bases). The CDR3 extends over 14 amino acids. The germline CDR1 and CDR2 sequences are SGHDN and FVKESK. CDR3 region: CASSQDPGQGEQSV. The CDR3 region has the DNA TGTGCCAGCAGCCAAGACCCGGGACAAGGCGAGCAGTCCGTC.

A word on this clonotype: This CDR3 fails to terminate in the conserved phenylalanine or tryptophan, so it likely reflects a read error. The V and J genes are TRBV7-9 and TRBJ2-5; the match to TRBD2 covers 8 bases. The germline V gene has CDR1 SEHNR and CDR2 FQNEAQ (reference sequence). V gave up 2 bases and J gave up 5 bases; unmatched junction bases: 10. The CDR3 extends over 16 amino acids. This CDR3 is CASSLWSGLARETQYC. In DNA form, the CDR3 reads TGTGCCAGCAGCTTATGGTCTGGACTAGCTCGGGAGACCCAGTACTGC.

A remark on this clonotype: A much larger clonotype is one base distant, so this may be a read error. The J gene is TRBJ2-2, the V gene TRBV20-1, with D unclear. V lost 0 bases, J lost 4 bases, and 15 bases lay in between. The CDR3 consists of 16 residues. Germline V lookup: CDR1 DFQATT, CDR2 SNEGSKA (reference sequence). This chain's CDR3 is CSAREAGRATTGELFF. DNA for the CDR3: TGCAGTGCTAGAGAAGCAGGCCGGGCGACCACCGGGGAGCTGTTTTTT.

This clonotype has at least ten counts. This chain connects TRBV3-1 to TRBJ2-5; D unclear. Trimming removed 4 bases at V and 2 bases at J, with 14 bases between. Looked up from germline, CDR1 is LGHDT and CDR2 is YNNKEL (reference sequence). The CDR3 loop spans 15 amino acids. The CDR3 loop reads CASSPHGPAQETQYF. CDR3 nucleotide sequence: TGTGCCAGCAGCCCCCATGGGCCAGCACAAGAGACCCAGTACTTC.

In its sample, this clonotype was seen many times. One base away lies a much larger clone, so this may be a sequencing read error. CDR3 nucleotide sequence: TGTGCCAGCAGGCCCCGTGCGGGATCCTACGAGCAGTACTTC. This encodes CASRPRAGSYEQYF. The chain couples TRBV6-5 to TRBJ2-7; a possible D gene is TRBD2 (6 bases). The V and J ends lost 6 bases and 1 base respectively, with 13 bases between them. Germline lookup yields CDR1 MNHEY and CDR2 SVGAGI. The CDR3 covers 14 residues.

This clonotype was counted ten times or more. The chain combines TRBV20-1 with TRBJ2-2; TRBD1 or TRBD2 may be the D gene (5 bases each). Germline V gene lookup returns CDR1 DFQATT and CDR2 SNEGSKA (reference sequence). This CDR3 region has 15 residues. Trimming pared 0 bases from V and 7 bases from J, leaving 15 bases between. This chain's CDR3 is CSARDPRGEFGELFF. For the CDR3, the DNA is TGCAGTGCTAGAGATCCCCGGGGCGAGTTCGGGGAGCTGTTTTTT.

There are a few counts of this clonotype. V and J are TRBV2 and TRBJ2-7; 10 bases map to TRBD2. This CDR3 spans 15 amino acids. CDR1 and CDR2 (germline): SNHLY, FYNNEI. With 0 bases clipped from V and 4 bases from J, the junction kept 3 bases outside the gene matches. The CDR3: CASSEALAGGYEQYF. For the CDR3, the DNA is TGTGCCAGCAGTGAAGCCTTAGCGGGAGGATACGAGCAGTACTTC.

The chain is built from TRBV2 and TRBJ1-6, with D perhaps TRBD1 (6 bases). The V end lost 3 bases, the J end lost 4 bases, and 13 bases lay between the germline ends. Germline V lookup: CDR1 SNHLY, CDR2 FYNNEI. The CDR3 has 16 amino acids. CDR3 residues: CASSDVGAPYNSPLHF. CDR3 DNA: TGTGCCAGCAGTGATGTGGGGGCACCTTATAATTCACCCCTCCACTTT.

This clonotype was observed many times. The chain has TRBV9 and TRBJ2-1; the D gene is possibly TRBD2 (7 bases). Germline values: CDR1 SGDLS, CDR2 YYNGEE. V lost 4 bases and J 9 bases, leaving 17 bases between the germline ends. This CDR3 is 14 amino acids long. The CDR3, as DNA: TGTGCCAGCAGCAATACGGGGGGCCCCATTGAGCAGTTCTTC. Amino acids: CASSNTGGPIEQFF.

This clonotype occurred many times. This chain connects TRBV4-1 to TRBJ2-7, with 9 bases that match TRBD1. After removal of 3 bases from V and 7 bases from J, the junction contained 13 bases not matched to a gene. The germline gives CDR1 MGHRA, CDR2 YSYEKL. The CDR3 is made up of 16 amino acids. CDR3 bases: TGCGCCAGCAGCCACGGCCCGGGACAGGGCCTTAAGGAGCAGTACTTC. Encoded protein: CASSHGPGQGLKEQYF.

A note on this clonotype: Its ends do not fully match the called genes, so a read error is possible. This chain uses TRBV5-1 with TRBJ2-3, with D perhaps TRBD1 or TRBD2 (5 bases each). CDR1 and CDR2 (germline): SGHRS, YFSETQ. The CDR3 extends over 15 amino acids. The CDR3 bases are TGCGCCAGCAGCGACGGGGCATCGAGCACGGATACGCAGTATTTT. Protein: CASSDGASSTDTQYF.

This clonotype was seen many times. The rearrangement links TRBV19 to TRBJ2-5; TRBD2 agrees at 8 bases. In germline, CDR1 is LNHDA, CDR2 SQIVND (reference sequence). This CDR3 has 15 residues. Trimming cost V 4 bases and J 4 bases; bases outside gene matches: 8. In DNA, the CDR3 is TGTGCCAGTAGTAGAACAAGCGGGGGCCGAGAGACCCAGTACTTC. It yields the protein CASSRTSGGRETQYF.

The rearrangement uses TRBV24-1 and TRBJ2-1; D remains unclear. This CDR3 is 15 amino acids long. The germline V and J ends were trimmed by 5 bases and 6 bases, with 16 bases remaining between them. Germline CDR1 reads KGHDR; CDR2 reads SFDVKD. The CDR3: CATSARGGWSNEQFF. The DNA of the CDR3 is TGTGCCACCAGTGCTAGAGGTGGGTGGAGCAATGAGCAGTTCTTC.